Below are 29 T cell receptor beta chains sequenced from a single sample in a study of blood T cells in healthy people across ages. With a J-beta primer mix and a sample-barcoded 5' primer, a second PCR ran about 7 to 11 cycles. TCRdb re-called the 5' RACE reads through MiXCR, storing one row per CDR3 protein. Of roughly 790,000 distinct CDR3 sequences listed, approximately 43% were seen once; the top ten hold around 20%. The sample comprised blood. Receptors were obtained from a woman aged 60-75 years in good health.

The V call is TRBV10-3, the J call TRBJ1-4; 7 bases map to TRBD1. The J segment lost 8 bases and the V segment lost 6 bases, leaving 12 bases of the junction unmatched. The CDR3 spans 15 residues. Germline V gene data show CDR1 as ENHRY and CDR2 as SYGVKD. CDR3 coding DNA: TGTGCCATCAGCTCGACAGGGAGGTTAGGGGAAAAACTGTTTTTT. Its protein product is CAISSTGRLGEKLFF.

The table lists this clonotype with a few counts. This sequence joins TRBV20-1 and TRBJ1-4; D remains ambiguous. The CDR3 extends over 12 amino acids. V was cut by 6 bases and J by 11 bases, with 16 bases left in between. Germline V gene lookup returns CDR1 DFQATT and CDR2 SNEGSKA (reference sequence). CDR3 loop: CSATARGGKLFF. CDR3 DNA sequence: TGCAGTGCCACAGCCCGAGGCGGCAAACTGTTTTTT.

As DNA, the CDR3 is TGTGCCAGCAGCTTAGGACGGGGGACAGGGGGCGGAGATACGCAGTATTTT. Its translation: CASSLGRGTGGGDTQYF. The chain employs TRBV7-2 and TRBJ2-3, with 12 bases fitting TRBD1. The CDR3 is 17 residues long. V dropped 1 base and J dropped 5; count of bases not matched to a gene: 7. From germline, CDR1 is SGHTA and CDR2 FQGNSA.

The gene calls are TRBV7-3 and TRBJ2-3; 9 bases map to TRBD2. The ends lost 2 bases at V and 9 bases at J; junction bases unmatched: 9. The germline gives CDR1 SGHTA, CDR2 FQGTGA. This CDR3 is built from 15 residues. The CDR3 reads CASSLRASGVDTQYF. In nucleotides, the CDR3 is TGTGCCAGCAGCTTACGGGCTAGCGGGGTGGACACGCAGTATTTT.

The CDR3 region has the DNA TGTGCCAGCAGCTTGAGTCCTTGGGAGACCCAGTACTTC. Its protein product is CASSLSPWETQYF. The J gene is TRBJ2-5, the V gene TRBV5-6; D gene ambiguous. V lost 1 base to trimming and J lost 5 bases, with 9 bases between them. The CDR3 is 13 amino acids. Germline V gene data show CDR1 as SGHDT and CDR2 as YYEEEE.

The chain uses TRBV7-2 and TRBJ2-2, with D perhaps matching TRBD1 (5 bases). Germline V gene data show CDR1 as SGHTA and CDR2 as FQGNSA. V gave up 5 bases and J gave up 1 base, with 17 bases separating them. This CDR3 is built from 17 residues. The DNA of the CDR3 is TGTGCCAGCAGCCCCCAACAGGTTGCCAGGAACACCGGGGAGCTGTTTTTT. This codes for CASSPQQVARNTGELFF.

Of note for this clonotype: With a much larger clone just one base away, this may be a read error. The chain has TRBV18 and TRBJ2-5; no firm D call. The CDR3 has 13 residues. Germline CDR1 is KGHSH and CDR2 is LQKENI. CDR3 sequence: CAGSPSQQETQYF. In DNA, the CDR3 is TGTGCCGGCTCACCCTCACAGCAAGAGACCCAGTACTTC.

The chain uses TRBV3-1 and TRBJ1-2, with 7 bases that match TRBD1. This CDR3 region has 15 residues. Germline values: CDR1 LGHDT, CDR2 YNNKEL (reference sequence). V dropped 4 bases and J dropped 0; count of bases not matched to a gene: 5. CDR3 coding DNA: TGTGCCAGCAGCCCTACAGGGGCCGCTAACTATGGCTACACCTTC. This codes for CASSPTGAANYGYTF.

In its sample, this clonotype was seen a few times. CDR3 protein: CASSKALVGEETQYF. For the CDR3, the DNA is TGTGCCAGCAGCAAAGCATTGGTAGGCGAAGAGACCCAGTACTTC. J is TRBJ2-5 and V is TRBV21-1. TRBV21-1 is described as a pseudogene. This CDR3 region has 15 residues.

The chain couples TRBV5-1 to TRBJ2-3, with D unclear. In germline, CDR1 is SGHRS, CDR2 YFSETQ. V shed 0 bases and J shed 2 bases, with 10 bases lying between them. This CDR3 has 15 residues. The CDR3 protein is CASSLDGITTDTQYF. The CDR3 coding sequence is TGCGCCAGCAGCTTGGATGGGATAACCACAGATACGCAGTATTTT.

The chain joins TRBV12-3 or TRBV12-4 to TRBJ2-3; D may correspond to TRBD1 or TRBD2 (6 bases each). The V gene lost 7 bases and the J gene lost 5 bases, with 22 bases spanning the gap. The CDR3 runs 16 residues. The CDR3 coding sequence is TGTGCCAGCACCCTATGGGGGGCGGGGCCCAGAGATACGCAGTATTTT. It encodes CASTLWGAGPRDTQYF.

The chain employs TRBV10-3 and TRBJ2-5, with TRBD2 matching 9 bases. CDR1 and CDR2 (germline): ENHRY, SYGVKD. With 9 bases clipped from V and 2 bases from J, the junction kept 4 bases outside the gene matches. This CDR3 region has 13 residues. This chain's CDR3 is CAITSGQQETQYF. The CDR3 DNA reads as TGTGCCATTACTAGCGGGCAACAAGAGACCCAGTACTTC.

In its sample, this clonotype was seen many times. The chain couples TRBV6-5 to TRBJ2-1; 12 nucleotides agree with TRBD2. V was clipped by 10 bases and J by 7 bases; unmatched bases: 11. From germline, CDR1 is MNHEY and CDR2 SVGAGI. This CDR3 comprises 15 residues. For the CDR3, the DNA is TGTGCCATCTCGAGACTAGCGGGAGTCAGGAATGAGCAGTTCTTC. This gives the protein CAISRLAGVRNEQFF.

In regard to this clonotype: A read error is possible here, since a much larger clone lies one base away. The chain is built from TRBV29-1 and TRBJ2-1; perhaps TRBD1 as D (5 bases). Germline CDR1 reads SQVTM; CDR2 reads ANQGSEA. V dropped 0 bases and J dropped 7 bases, with 16 bases sitting between them. The CDR3 totals 15 residues. In DNA, the CDR3 is TGCAGCGTTGAAGAAGGGGATCTGTCTCCTAATGAGCAGTTCTTC. This encodes CSVEEGDLSPNEQFF.

J is TRBJ2-1 and V is TRBV5-1, with TRBD2 as a possible D gene (5 bases). The CDR3 has 12 residues. The V gene lost 2 bases and the J gene lost 7 bases, with 7 bases spanning the gap. Germline V gives CDR1 SGHRS, CDR2 YFSETQ. This CDR3 is CASSFGVNEQFF. In nucleotides, the CDR3 is TGCGCCAGCAGCTTCGGGGTGAATGAGCAGTTCTTC.

In this sample, this clonotype turned up a few times. V and J are TRBV7-2 and TRBJ2-1; possibly TRBD1 for D (6 bases). CDR3 length: 13 residues. From germline, CDR1 is SGHTA and CDR2 FQGNSA. Trimming took 5 bases from V and 5 from J, leaving 10 bases between them. The CDR3 DNA reads as TGTGCCAGCAGCATCGGACAGAACAATGAGCAGTTCTTC. Protein product: CASSIGQNNEQFF.

V and J are TRBV9 and TRBJ2-6; D remains unclear. Per the germline V gene, CDR1 is SGDLS and CDR2 is YYNGEE. V shed 0 bases and J shed 0 bases, with 7 bases lying between them. The CDR3 runs 16 residues. The CDR3 region has the DNA TGTGCCAGCAGCGTAGCACGGGTCTCTGGGGCCAACGTCCTGACTTTC. This sequence encodes CASSVARVSGANVLTF.

Concerning this clonotype itself: This may stem from a read error, because a much larger clone lies one nucleotide away. The V and J genes are TRBV20-1 and TRBJ2-3, with D uncertain. Germline CDR1 reads DFQATT; CDR2 reads SNEGSKA (reference sequence). The CDR3 loop spans 15 amino acids. Trimming stripped 0 bases from V and 4 bases from J, with 14 bases between. CDR3 nucleotide sequence: TGCAGTGCTAGAGATCCAAACAGAAGGGCAGATACGCAGTATTTT. It codes for CSARDPNRRADTQYF.

CDR3 nucleotides: TGCAGTGCTAGTTCAGGGGGGCTTCAGCCCCAGCATTTT. Residues: CSASSGGLQPQHF. The V and J genes are TRBV20-1 and TRBJ1-5; 7 nucleotides align to TRBD1. This CDR3 has 13 amino acids. V trimming: 3 bases; J trimming: 6 bases; junction bases outside the gene matches: 5. The germline CDR1 and CDR2 sequences are DFQATT and SNEGSKA (reference sequence).

This clonotype has ten or more counts. The CDR3 sequence: CASSQDHRGGETQYF. The CDR3 DNA reads as TGCGCCAGCAGCCAAGATCACAGGGGGGGGGAGACCCAGTACTTC. The chain links TRBV4-3 to TRBJ2-5, with D maybe TRBD1 (8 bases). The CDR3 is made up of 15 amino acids. The germline V gene encodes CDR1 LGHNA and CDR2 YSLEER. V was trimmed by 0 bases and J by 5 bases, leaving 13 bases between them.

This clonotype was seen ten or more times. The CDR3 is CSAREGGDTQYF. CDR3 sequence (DNA): TGCAGTGCTAGAGAAGGGGGAGATACGCAGTATTTT. The rearrangement joins TRBV20-1 to TRBJ2-3, with D perhaps matching TRBD1 (6 bases). CDR1 and CDR2 from the germline V gene are DFQATT and SNEGSKA (reference sequence). V was cut by 0 bases and J by 5 bases, with 6 bases left in between. The CDR3 is made up of 12 amino acids.

The J gene is TRBJ2-2, the V gene TRBV5-6; D is undetermined. The CDR3 contains 18 residues. Trimming removed 1 base at V and 0 bases at J, with 16 bases between. Per the germline V gene, CDR1 is SGHDT and CDR2 is YYEEEE. CDR3 in DNA: TGTGCCAGCAGCTTGAAAGCCGGCATCAACGCGAACACCGGGGAGCTGTTTTTT. Protein: CASSLKAGINANTGELFF.

This chain links TRBV20-1 with TRBJ2-7, with 11 bases lining up with TRBD2. Trimming took 6 bases from V and 0 from J; bases not matched to a gene: 16. Germline CDR1 and CDR2: DFQATT and SNEGSKA (reference sequence). CDR3 length equals 18 residues. CDR3: CSAPPVGSGRDHSYEQYF. The CDR3 DNA sequence: TGCAGTGCCCCCCCGGTTGGTAGCGGGAGGGATCACTCCTACGAGCAGTACTTC.

The rearrangement links TRBV28 to TRBJ2-1, with a possible D match to TRBD2 (5 bases). The V gene lost 5 bases and the J gene lost 15 bases, with 20 bases spanning the gap. From germline, CDR1 is MDHEN and CDR2 SYDVKM. This CDR3 is built from 13 residues. The CDR3 sequence: CASSPLLSGSTFF. The CDR3 nucleotides are TGTGCCAGCAGTCCCCTCCTATCGGGGAGCACGTTCTTC.

V gene TRBV5-5 combines with J gene TRBJ2-3; 9 bases align to TRBD1. The ends lost 2 bases at V and 3 bases at J; junction bases unmatched: 10. CDR1 and CDR2 from the germline V gene are SGHKS and YYEKEE (reference sequence). CDR3 length: 17 amino acids. The DNA of the CDR3 is TGTGCCAGCAGCTTTTCTCCCGGGACAGGGAAAACAGATACGCAGTATTTT. Protein: CASSFSPGTGKTDTQYF.

The chain joins TRBV25-1 to TRBJ2-5; D gene ambiguous. This CDR3 has 15 residues. Germline CDR1 and CDR2: MGHDK and SYGVNS. V was shortened by 0 bases and J by 0 bases, with 8 bases between the two germline ends. CDR3 protein: CASSEYGGNQETQYF. In DNA form, the CDR3 reads TGTGCCAGCAGTGAATACGGCGGTAACCAAGAGACCCAGTACTTC. Supplemented by reference TRBV25-1 and TRBJ2-5, the full variable domain reads EADIYQTPRYLVIGTGKKITLECSQTMGHDKMYWYQQDPGMELHLIHYSYGVNSTEKGDLSSESTVSRIRTEHFPLTLESARPSHTSQYLCASSEYGGNQETQYFGPGTRLLVL.

CDR3 in amino acids: CASSLGASGFQETQFF. In DNA, the CDR3 is TGTGCCAGCAGCTTAGGGGCTAGCGGCTTCCAAGAGACCCAGTTCTTC. This chain joins TRBV7-7 and TRBJ2-5, with TRBD2 matching over 7 bases. The DNA matches TRBJ2-1 better at its end, which makes the J call doubtful. Germline lookup yields CDR1 SSHAT and CDR2 FNYEAQ (reference sequence). This CDR3 spans 16 amino acids.

This rearrangement joins TRBV4-1 to TRBJ2-3; tentative D call: TRBD2 (5 bases). Germline V gene lookup returns CDR1 MGHRA and CDR2 YSYEKL. Trimming took 1 base from V and 8 from J, leaving 10 bases between them. CDR3 size: 13 residues. The CDR3 here is CASSQVERSTQYF. The CDR3, as DNA: TGCGCCAGCAGCCAAGTAGAGCGGAGTACGCAGTATTTT.

This clonotype was recorded a few times. The chain recombines TRBV29-1 with TRBJ1-3; D not certain. CDR1 and CDR2 from the germline V gene are SQVTM and ANQGSEA. Trimming cost V 4 bases and J 4 bases, with 11 bases left between them. CDR3 size: 13 residues. The CDR3 bases are TGCAGCGTTGTCGGCCAGCTAGGAAACACCATATATTTT. Protein product: CSVVGQLGNTIYF.